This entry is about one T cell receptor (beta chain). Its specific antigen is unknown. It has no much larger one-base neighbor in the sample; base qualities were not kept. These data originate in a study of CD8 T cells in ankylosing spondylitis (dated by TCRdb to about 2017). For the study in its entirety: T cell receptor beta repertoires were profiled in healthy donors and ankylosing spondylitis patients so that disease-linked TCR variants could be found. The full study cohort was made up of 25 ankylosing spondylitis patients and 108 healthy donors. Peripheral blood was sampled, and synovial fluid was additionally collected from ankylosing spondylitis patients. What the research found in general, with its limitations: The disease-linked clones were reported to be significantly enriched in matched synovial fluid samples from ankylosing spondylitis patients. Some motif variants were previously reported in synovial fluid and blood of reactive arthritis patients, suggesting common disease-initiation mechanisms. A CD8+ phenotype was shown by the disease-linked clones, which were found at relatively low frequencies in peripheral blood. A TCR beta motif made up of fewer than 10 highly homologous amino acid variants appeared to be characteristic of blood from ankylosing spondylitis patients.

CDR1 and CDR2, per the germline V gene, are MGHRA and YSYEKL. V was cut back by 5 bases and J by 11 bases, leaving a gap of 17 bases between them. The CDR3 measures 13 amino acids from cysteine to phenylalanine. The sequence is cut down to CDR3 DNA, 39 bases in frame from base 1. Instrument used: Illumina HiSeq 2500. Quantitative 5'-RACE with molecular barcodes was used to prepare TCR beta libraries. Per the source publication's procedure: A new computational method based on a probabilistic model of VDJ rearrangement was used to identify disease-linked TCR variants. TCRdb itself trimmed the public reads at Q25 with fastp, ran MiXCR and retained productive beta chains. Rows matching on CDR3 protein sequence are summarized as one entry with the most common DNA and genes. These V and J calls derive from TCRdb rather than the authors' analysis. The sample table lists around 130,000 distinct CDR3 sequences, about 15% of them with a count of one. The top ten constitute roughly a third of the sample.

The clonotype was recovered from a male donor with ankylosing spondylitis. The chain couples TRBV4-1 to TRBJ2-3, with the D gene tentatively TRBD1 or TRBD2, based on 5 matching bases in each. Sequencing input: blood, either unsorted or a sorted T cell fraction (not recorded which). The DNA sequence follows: TGCGCCAGCAGCAACAGTGGGACCTCGTGGCAGTATTTT. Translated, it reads CASSNSGTSWQYF.